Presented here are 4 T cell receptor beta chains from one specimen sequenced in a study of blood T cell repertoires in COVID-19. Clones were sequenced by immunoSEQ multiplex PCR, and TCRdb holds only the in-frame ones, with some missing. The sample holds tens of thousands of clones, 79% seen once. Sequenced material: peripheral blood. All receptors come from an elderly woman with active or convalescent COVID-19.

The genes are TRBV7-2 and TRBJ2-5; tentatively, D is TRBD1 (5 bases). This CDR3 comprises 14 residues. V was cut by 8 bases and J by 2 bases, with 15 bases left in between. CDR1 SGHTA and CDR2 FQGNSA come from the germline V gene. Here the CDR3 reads CASSKTVTQETQYF. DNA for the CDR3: TGTGCCAGCTCCAAGACAGTAACACAAGAGACCCAGTACTTC.

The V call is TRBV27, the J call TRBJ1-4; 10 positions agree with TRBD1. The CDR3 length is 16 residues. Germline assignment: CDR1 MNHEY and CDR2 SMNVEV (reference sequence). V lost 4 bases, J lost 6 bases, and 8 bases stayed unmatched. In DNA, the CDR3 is TGTGCCAGCAGTTCCGGACAGGGGGTTTGGTATGAAAAACTGTTTTTT. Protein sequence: CASSSGQGVWYEKLFF. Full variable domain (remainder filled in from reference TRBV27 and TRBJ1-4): EAQVTQNPRYLITVTGKKLTVTCSQNMNHEYMSWYRQDPGLGLRQIYYSMNVEVTDKGDVPEGYKVSRKEKRNFPLILESPSPNQTSLYFCASSSGQGVWYEKLFFGSGTQLSVL.

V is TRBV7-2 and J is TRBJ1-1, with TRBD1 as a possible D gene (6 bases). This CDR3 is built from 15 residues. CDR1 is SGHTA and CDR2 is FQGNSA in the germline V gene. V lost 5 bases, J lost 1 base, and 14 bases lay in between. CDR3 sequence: CASSLGHIRNTEAFF. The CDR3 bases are TGTGCCAGCAGCCTGGGACACATACGGAACACTGAAGCTTTCTTT.

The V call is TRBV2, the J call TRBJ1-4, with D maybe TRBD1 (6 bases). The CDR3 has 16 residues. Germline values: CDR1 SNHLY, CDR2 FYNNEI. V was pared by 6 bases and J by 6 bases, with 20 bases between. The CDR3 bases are TGTGCCAGCAGCACCCCCCCCAGGGGTGGAGATGAAAAACTGTTTTTT. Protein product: CASSTPPRGGDEKLFF.